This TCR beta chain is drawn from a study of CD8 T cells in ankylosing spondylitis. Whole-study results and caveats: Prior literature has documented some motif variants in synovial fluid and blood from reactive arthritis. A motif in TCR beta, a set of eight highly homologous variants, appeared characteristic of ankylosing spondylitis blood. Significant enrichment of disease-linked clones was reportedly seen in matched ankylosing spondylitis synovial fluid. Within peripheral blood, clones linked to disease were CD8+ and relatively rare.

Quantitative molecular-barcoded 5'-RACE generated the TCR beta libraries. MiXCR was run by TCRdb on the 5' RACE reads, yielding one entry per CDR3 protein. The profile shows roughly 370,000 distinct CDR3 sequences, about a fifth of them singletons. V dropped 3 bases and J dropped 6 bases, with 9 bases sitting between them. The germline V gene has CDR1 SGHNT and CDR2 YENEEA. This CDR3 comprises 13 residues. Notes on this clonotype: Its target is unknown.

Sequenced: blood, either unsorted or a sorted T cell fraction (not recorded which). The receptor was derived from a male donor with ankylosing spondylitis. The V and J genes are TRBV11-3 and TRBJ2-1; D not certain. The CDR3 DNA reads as TGTGCCAGCAGCTTGGAGACCGTCAATGAGCAGTTCTTC. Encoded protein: CASSLETVNEQFF.